This T cell receptor beta chain comes out of a study of blood T cell repertoires in COVID-19. In the study overall: The United States, Italy and Spain provided the acute and convalescent COVID-19 samples. The cDNA or gDNA used as material had been derived from T cells, B-cell-depleted T cells, or PBMCs.

In the authors' workflow: Cell counts per sample came from amplifying reference gene primers. Assay used: immunoSEQ multiplex PCR; TCRdb lists only in-frame clones, some missing. That table is the source of V, J and clone size, and D and trimming were worked out from the DNA. The sample lists 300,000 to 450,000 clones; roughly 91% were seen once. The sample holds one count of this clone. Other DNA sequences within the sample encode an identical CDR3. Study members were between roughly 18 and 100 years old and lived in 24 US regions. V was clipped by 6 bases and J by 0 bases, with 8 bases between them. CDR3 size: 13 residues. Germline loops: CDR1 MDHEN, CDR2 SYDVKM.

Sequencing input: PBMCs or T cells enriched from blood (not recorded which). J is TRBJ1-1 and V is TRBV28; D gene uncertain. This TCR came from a woman under 30 who had recovered from COVID-19. The CDR3 region has the DNA TGTGCCAGCAGCCCCGGTTTGAACACTGAAGCTTTCTTT. Translating it yields CASSPGLNTEAFF.